This T cell receptor (beta chain) emerged from a study of T cells in Graves' hyperthyroidism and ophthalmopathy. The V segment lost 0 bases and the J segment 2 bases; nucleotides outside the gene matches: 5. The CDR3 consists of 16 residues. The germline V gene encodes CDR1 MNHEY and CDR2 SVGAGI. Regions amplified from RNA transcripts were the TCR beta CDR3 regions. A first-round RT-PCR of the TCR CDR3 used the HTBI primer set. TCRdb analysed the multiplex PCR reads with MiXCR anew, one entry per CDR3 protein. The profile shows roughly 520,000 distinct CDR3 sequences, approximately 25% of them singletons. This clonotype was counted ten times or more.

The sequence came from a woman aged 30 to 39 with Graves' ophthalmopathy. Sequencing was performed on blood. The chain is built from TRBV6-5 and TRBJ2-5; the match to TRBD2 covers 8 bases. The CDR3 sequence is CASSYSGTSLQETQYF. The CDR3 DNA reads as TGTGCCAGCAGTTACTCCGGGACTAGTTTACAAGAGACCCAGTACTTC.